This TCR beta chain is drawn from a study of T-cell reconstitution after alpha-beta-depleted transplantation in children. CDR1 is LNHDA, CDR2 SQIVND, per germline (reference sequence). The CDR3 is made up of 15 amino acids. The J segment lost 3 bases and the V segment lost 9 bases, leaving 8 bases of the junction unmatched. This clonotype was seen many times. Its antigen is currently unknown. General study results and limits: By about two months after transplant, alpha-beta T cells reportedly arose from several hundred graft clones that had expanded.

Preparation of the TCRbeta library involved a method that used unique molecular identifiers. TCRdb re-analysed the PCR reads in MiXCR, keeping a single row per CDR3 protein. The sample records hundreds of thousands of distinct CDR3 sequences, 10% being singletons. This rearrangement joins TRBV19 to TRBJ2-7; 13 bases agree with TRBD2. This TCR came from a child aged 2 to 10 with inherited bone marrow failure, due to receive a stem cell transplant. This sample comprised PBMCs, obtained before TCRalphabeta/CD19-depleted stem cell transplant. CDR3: CASSSGTSGIYEQYF. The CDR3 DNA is TGTGCCAGCAGTTCCGGGACTAGCGGGATCTACGAGCAGTACTTC. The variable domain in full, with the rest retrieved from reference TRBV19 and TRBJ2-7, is DGGITQSPKYLFRKEGQNVTLSCEQNLNHDAMYWYRQDPGQGLRLIYYSQIVNDFQKGDIAEGYSVSREKKESFPLTVTSAQKNPTAFYLCASSSGTSGIYEQYFGPGTRLTVT.